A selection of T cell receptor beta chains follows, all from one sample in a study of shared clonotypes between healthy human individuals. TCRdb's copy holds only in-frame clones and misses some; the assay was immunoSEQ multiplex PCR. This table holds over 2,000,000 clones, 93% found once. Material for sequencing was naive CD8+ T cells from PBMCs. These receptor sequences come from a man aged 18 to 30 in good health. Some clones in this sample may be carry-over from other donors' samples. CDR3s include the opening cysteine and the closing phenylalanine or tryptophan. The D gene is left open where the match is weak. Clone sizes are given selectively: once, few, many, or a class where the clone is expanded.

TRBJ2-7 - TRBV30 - CAWSVAEMESPYEQYF TGTGCCTGGAGTGTAGCCGAAATGGAATCGCCCTACGAGCAGTACTTC
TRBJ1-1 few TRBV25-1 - CASGLNTEAFF TGTGCCAGCGGGCTGAACACTGAAGCTTTCTTT
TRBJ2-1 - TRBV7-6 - CASSLVRAGKSYEQFF TGTGCCAGCAGCTTGGTGCGCGCCGGTAAAAGTTATGAGCAGTTCTTC
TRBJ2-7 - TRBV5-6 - CASSLVPGQGNREQYF TGTGCCAGCAGCCTGGTCCCGGGGCAGGGGAATCGTGAGCAGTACTTC
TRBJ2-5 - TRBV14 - CASSLHSRETQYF TGTGCCAGCAGTCTCCACTCTCGAGAGACCCAGTACTTC
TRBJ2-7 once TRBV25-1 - CASSEYRDSYEQYF TGTGCCAGCAGTGAATACCGAGACTCCTACGAGCAGTACTTC
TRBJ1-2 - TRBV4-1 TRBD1 CASSQDWGTGRVYGYTF TGCGCCAGCAGCCAAGATTGGGGGACAGGGAGAGTCTATGGCTACACCTTC
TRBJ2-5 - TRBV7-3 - CASSLTPGEETQYF TGTGCCAGCAGCTTAACCCCGGGAGAAGAGACCCAGTACTTC
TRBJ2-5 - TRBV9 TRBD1 CASSPRTGQETQYF TGTGCCAGCAGCCCCCGGACAGGGCAAGAGACCCAGTACTTC
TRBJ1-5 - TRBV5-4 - CASSLGINQPQHF TGTGCCAGCAGCTTGGGAATTAATCAGCCCCAGCATTTT
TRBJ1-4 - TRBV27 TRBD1 CASSFGTGGGEKLFF TGTGCCAGCAGTTTCGGGACAGGGGGAGGAGAAAAACTGTTTTTT
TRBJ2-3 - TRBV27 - CASSLGAPDTQYF TGTGCCAGCAGTTTGGGGGCACCAGATACGCAGTATTTT
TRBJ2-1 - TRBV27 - CASSFGAANEQFF TGTGCCAGCAGTTTTGGTGCGGCGAATGAGCAGTTCTTC
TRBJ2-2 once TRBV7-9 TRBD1 CASSARQGNTGELFF TGTGCCAGCAGCGCCCGACAGGGGAACACCGGGGAGCTGTTTTTT
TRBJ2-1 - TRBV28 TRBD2 CASKTGRLASYNEQFF TGTGCCAGCAAAACGGGGAGACTAGCGTCCTACAATGAGCAGTTCTTC
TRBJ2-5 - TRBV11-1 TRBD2 CASSPEPSGRQAQYF TGTGCCAGCAGCCCGGAACCTAGCGGGCGCCAGGCCCAGTACTTC
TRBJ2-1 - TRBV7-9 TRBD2 CASSLGGLAGLVEQFF TGTGCCAGCAGCTTAGGGGGACTAGCAGGCCTAGTGGAGCAGTTCTTC